These 16 T cell receptor beta chains were all obtained from the same sample, sequenced in a study of blood T cell repertoires in COVID-19. Method: immunoSEQ multiplex PCR; TCRdb's copy keeps in-frame clones and lacks some. The sample yields about 230,000 clones, approximately 82% seen once. The sample consisted of peripheral blood. The receptors stem from a woman between 65 and 79 years old with active or convalescent COVID-19.

This chain connects TRBV6-2 or TRBV6-3 to TRBJ1-5, with D tentatively TRBD1 (6 bases). This CDR3 has 19 residues. Deletions cut 5 bases from V and 1 base from J, with 24 bases between. Germline CDR1 reads MNHEY; CDR2 reads SVGEGT. The CDR3 DNA is TGTGCCAGCAGTGAGACGGACAGCGATGCGTTTAGGAGCAATCAGCCCCAGCATTTT. The encoded protein is CASSETDSDAFRSNQPQHF.

As regards this clone: Germline and junction disagree at one end, which may indicate a read error. The chain links TRBV5-1 to TRBJ2-7; 11 bases match TRBD2. The CDR3 spans 14 residues. Germline V lookup: CDR1 SGHRS, CDR2 YFSETQ. Here the CDR3 DNA reads TGCGCCAGCAGCTTGAGATTAGCGGGAGGGCCCGGGGACTTC. Translating it yields CASSLRLAGGPGDF.

The chain has TRBV7-9 and TRBJ2-1, with a tentative D call TRBD2 (7 bases). In germline, CDR1 is SEHNR, CDR2 FQNEAQ (reference sequence). CDR3 length equals 16 residues. Trimming removed 0 bases from V and 0 bases from J, with 9 bases in between. The CDR3 nucleotides are TGTGCCAGCAGCTTAGCGGGGGGGCCCTCCTACAATGAGCAGTTCTTC. This translates into CASSLAGGPSYNEQFF. Looking up the rest from reference TRBV7-9 and TRBJ2-1 gives the full variable domain: DTGVSQNPRHKITKRGQNVTFRCDPISEHNRLYWYRQTLGQGPEFLTYFQNEAQLEKSRLLSDRFSAERPKGSFSTLEIQRTEQGDSAMYLCASSLAGGPSYNEQFFGPGTRLTVL.

The sample holds one count of this clone. J is TRBJ1-1 and V is TRBV5-1; 7 nucleotides line up with TRBD1. Trimming removed 4 bases from V and 1 base from J; junction bases left unmatched: 7. Germline V gives CDR1 SGHRS, CDR2 YFSETQ. The CDR3 has 15 residues. The CDR3 here is CASSATGWENTEAFF. CDR3 bases: TGCGCCAGCAGCGCGACAGGGTGGGAGAACACTGAAGCTTTCTTT.

J is TRBJ1-6 and V is TRBV4-1, with D perhaps matching TRBD1 (6 bases). The CDR3 spans 16 residues. CDR1 and CDR2 from the germline V gene are MGHRA and YSYEKL. V lost 0 bases and J 7 bases, leaving 13 bases between the germline ends. The CDR3 region is CASSQESQGFNSPLHF. The CDR3 nucleotides read TGCGCCAGCAGCCAAGAGTCTCAGGGGTTCAATTCACCCCTCCACTTT.

The V gene is TRBV27, the J gene TRBJ2-7, with 11 bases matching TRBD1. CDR3 length equals 15 residues. The junction had 6 bases not matched to a gene; V was cut back by 3 bases and J by 5 bases. Germline CDR1 reads MNHEY; CDR2 reads SMNVEV (reference sequence). The CDR3 is CASSLTDRGLNEQYF. The DNA for the CDR3 is TGTGCCAGCAGTTTGACGGACAGGGGGCTAAACGAGCAGTACTTC.

The gene calls are TRBV5-1 and TRBJ1-2, with 12 nucleotides matching TRBD1. CDR3 length: 18 amino acids. After removal of 0 bases from V and 7 bases from J, the junction contained 13 bases not matched to a gene. Germline lookup yields CDR1 SGHRS and CDR2 YFSETQ. The CDR3 bases are TGCGCCAGCAGCTTGGAGGCCCCAATGGGACAGGGGGCTCGTGGCTACACCTTC. This sequence encodes CASSLEAPMGQGARGYTF.

This chain links TRBV28 with TRBJ2-7, with D perhaps matching TRBD2 (5 bases). V was shortened by 6 bases and J by 3 bases, with 9 bases between the two germline ends. Looked up from germline, CDR1 is MDHEN and CDR2 is SYDVKM. There are 12 residues in the CDR3. CDR3 sequence (DNA): TGTGCCAGCAGACCCCGGGGCTACGAGCAGTACTTC. Its translation: CASRPRGYEQYF.

This clone was seen once. The V and J genes are TRBV29-1 and TRBJ1-2; the D is unclear. The CDR3 is 16 amino acids. The germline V gene encodes CDR1 SQVTM and CDR2 ANQGSEA. With 6 bases removed from V and 0 bases from J, the gap between germline ends came to 20 bases. CDR3 in amino acids: CSVDRLQRLANYGYTF. The CDR3 DNA sequence: TGCAGCGTGGACCGTCTTCAGCGACTAGCTAACTATGGCTACACCTTC.

The rearrangement links TRBV5-1 to TRBJ2-2, with TRBD1 identical over 7 bases. This CDR3 has 16 amino acids. Germline loops: CDR1 SGHRS, CDR2 YFSETQ. Germline trimming cut 5 bases from V and 6 bases from J; bases unmatched to any gene: 13. CDR3 loop: CASRSGTVQYSGELFF. CDR3 nucleotides: TGCGCCAGCAGATCAGGGACAGTGCAATATTCCGGGGAGCTGTTTTTT.

The V gene is TRBV7-8, the J gene TRBJ2-7, with D unclear. The germline V gene encodes CDR1 SGHVS and CDR2 FQNEAQ. V lost 5 bases, J lost 4 bases, and 9 bases lay in between. The CDR3 has 12 residues. The CDR3 DNA follows: TGTGCCAGCAGCCTAACTTTTTACGAGCAGTACTTC. Translating it yields CASSLTFYEQYF.

The V gene is TRBV4-1, the J gene TRBJ1-4, with D hard to call. The CDR3 runs to 13 residues. Per the germline V gene, CDR1 is MGHRA and CDR2 is YSYEKL. V shed 0 bases and J shed 8 bases, with 7 bases lying between them. CDR3 loop: CASSQEGREKLFF. The CDR3 DNA reads TGCGCCAGCAGCCAAGAGGGGAGGGAAAAACTGTTTTTT.

The chain employs TRBV18 and TRBJ2-5; a possible D gene is TRBD1 (6 bases). The CDR3 extends over 13 amino acids. V dropped 1 base and J dropped 3 bases, with 6 bases sitting between them. CDR1 and CDR2 from the germline V gene are KGHSH and LQKENI. CDR3 nucleotides: TGTGCCAGCTCACCACAGGGGGAAGAGACCCAGTACTTC. It yields the protein CASSPQGEETQYF.

This clone was observed a handful of times. The chain recombines TRBV12-3 or TRBV12-4 with TRBJ1-2; 7 nucleotides align to TRBD1. CDR3 size: 12 residues. After removal of 6 bases from V and 5 bases from J, the junction contained 3 bases not matched to a gene. This CDR3 is CASRPQGYGYTF. The CDR3 DNA sequence: TGTGCCAGCAGGCCACAGGGGTATGGCTACACCTTC.

CDR3 in DNA: TGTGCCAGCAGCTTCGGACAGGGCTATGGCTACACCTTC. Translated: CASSFGQGYGYTF. The chain couples TRBV11-1 to TRBJ1-2; 8 positions agree with TRBD1. Trimming took 3 bases from V and 4 from J; bases not matched to a gene: 1. The CDR3 sequence is 13 residues long. Germline CDR1 and CDR2: SGHAT and FQDESV (reference sequence).

The chain links TRBV6-5 to TRBJ2-5; a weak D match, TRBD2 (6 bases). Trimming removed 4 bases from V and 5 bases from J, with 20 bases in between. Germline CDR1 and CDR2: MNHEY and SVGAGI. The CDR3 is 16 amino acids. DNA for the CDR3: TGTGCCAGCAGTTTCAATGCCGGGACTCTAACCGAGACCCAGTACTTC. It encodes CASSFNAGTLTETQYF.